This T cell receptor (beta chain) stems from a study of radiation and T cells in renal cell carcinoma. Study-wide results and caveats: From baseline, blood top tumor clonotypes peaked at 2 weeks post-radiation.

Some clones are missing from TCRdb's copy, which holds only in-frame ones; the method was immunoSEQ multiplex PCR. In the table there are about 83,000 clones, roughly 83% of which are singletons. With respect to this clone: Its antigen is undetermined.

As to time point: blood 4 weeks post-SBRT, at nephrectomy. Treatment given: 15 Gy SBRT to primary tumor, nephrectomy 4 weeks later. The CDR3 length is 15 residues. Germline V lookup: CDR1 LNHDA, CDR2 SQIVND (reference sequence). V shed 9 bases, J shed 4 bases, and the junction held 12 bases outside the gene matches. The TCR originated in a woman between 55 and 75 years old with renal cell carcinoma. The sequences come from blood, collected from a patient whose treatment included radiotherapy and nephrectomy. The J gene is TRBJ1-5, the V gene TRBV19; 7 bases are shared with TRBD1. The CDR3 protein is CASNPGQVRNQPQHF. CDR3 sequence (DNA): TGTGCCAGCAACCCTGGACAGGTACGAAATCAGCCCCAGCATTTT.